The present entry profiles one T cell receptor beta chain with its context. The antigen remains unidentified. The sample comes from a study of T cell responses to AZD1222 COVID-19 vaccine. Repertoires were generated with immunoSEQ multiplex PCR, while TCRdb's copy carries only in-frame clones and drops some. The table records 130,000 to 150,000 clones, roughly 90% of them present only once. V shed 1 base and J shed 11 bases, with 17 bases lying between them. Germline CDR1 is LGHDT and CDR2 is YNNKEL (reference sequence). The CDR3 contains 14 residues. Broader study findings: Only a handful of AZD1222 recipients, more than five in all, had baseline seropositivity. Two AZD1222 doses significantly raised spike-specific TCR breadth and depth over controls. Mapped onto spike, vaccine-associated CD4 TCRs spanned it and were dominant at 160-218 and 743-854. Clonal diversity was possibly underestimated, and white British individuals and females predominated among donors.

This TCR was sampled from an adult who received the MenACWY meningococcal vaccine as a control. The starting material was peripheral blood, obtained 28 days after the second dose of the MenACWY control vaccine. The rearrangement links TRBV3-1 (or the pseudogene TRBV3-2) to TRBJ1-1; D unresolved. This CDR3 reads CASSQAVRAAFAFF. The CDR3 DNA sequence: TGTGCCAGCAGCCAAGCGGTTAGGGCAGCCTTTGCTTTCTTT.